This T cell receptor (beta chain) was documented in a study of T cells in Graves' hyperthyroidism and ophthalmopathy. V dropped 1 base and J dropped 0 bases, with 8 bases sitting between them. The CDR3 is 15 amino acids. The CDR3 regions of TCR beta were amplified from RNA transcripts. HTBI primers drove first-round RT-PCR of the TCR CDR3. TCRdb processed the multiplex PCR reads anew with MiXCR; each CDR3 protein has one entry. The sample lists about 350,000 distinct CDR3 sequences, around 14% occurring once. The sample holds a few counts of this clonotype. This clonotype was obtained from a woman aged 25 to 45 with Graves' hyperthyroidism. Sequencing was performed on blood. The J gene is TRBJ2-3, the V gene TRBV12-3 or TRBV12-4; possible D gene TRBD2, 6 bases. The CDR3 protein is CASSLELASTDTQYF. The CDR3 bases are TGTGCCAGCAGTTTAGAACTAGCCAGCACAGATACGCAGTATTTT.